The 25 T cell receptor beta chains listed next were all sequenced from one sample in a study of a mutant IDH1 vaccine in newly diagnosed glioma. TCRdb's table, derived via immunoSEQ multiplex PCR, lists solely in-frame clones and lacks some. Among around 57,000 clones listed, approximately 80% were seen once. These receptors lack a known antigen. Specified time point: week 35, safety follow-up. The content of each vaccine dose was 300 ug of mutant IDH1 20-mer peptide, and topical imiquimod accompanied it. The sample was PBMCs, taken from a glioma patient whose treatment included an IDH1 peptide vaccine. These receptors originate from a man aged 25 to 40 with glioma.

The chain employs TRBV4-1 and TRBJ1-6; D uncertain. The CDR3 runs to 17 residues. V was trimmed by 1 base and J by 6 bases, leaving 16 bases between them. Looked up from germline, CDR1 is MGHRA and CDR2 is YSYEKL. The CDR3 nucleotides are TGCGCCAGCAGCCAAGTGAGCGCCGAATCAACTAATTCACCCCTCCACTTT. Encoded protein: CASSQVSAESTNSPLHF.

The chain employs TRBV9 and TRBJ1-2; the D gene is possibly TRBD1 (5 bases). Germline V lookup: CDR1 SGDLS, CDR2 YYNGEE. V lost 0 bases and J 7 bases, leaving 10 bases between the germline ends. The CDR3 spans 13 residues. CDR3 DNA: TGTGCCAGCAGCGTAGGTGGGACCGGTGGCTACACCTTC. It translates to CASSVGGTGGYTF.

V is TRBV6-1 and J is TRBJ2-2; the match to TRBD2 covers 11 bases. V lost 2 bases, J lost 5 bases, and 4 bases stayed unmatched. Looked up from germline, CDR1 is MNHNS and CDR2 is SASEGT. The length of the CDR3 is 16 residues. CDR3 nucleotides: TGTGCCAGCAGTGAATCCTTAGCGGGGGGGACCGGGGAGCTGTTTTTT. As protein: CASSESLAGGTGELFF.

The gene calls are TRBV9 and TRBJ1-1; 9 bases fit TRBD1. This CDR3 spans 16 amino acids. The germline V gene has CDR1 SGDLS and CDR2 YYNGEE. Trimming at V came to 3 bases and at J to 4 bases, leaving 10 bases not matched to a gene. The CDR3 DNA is TGTGCCAGCAGCGCGCCTACCGGGACAGGGATCACTGAAGCTTTCTTT. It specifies CASSAPTGTGITEAFF.

The CDR3 coding sequence is TGTGCCAGCAGTCCAGGTGCAGGCTCTAACTATGGCTACACCTTC. Its protein product is CASSPGAGSNYGYTF. J is TRBJ1-2 and V is TRBV25-1; D gene uncertain. Germline V gene sequence: CDR1 MGHDK, CDR2 SYGVNS. The V end lost 5 bases, the J end lost 0 bases, and 13 bases lay between the germline ends. The CDR3 extends over 15 amino acids.

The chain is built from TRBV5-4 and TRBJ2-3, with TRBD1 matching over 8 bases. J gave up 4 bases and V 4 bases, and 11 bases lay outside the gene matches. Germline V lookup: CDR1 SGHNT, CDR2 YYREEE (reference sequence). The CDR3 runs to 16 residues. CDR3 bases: TGTGCCAGCAGCCAGGCCGGGACAGGTCAACCAGATACGCAGTATTTT. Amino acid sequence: CASSQAGTGQPDTQYF.

CDR3 in DNA: TGTGCCAGTCCCCCGCCGGGACTGACTCAAGAGACCCAGTACTTC. This gives the protein CASPPPGLTQETQYF. J is TRBJ2-5 and V is TRBV19; TRBD2 is a possible D gene (6 bases). Trimming took 8 bases from V and 2 from J, leaving 18 bases between them. Germline assignment: CDR1 LNHDA and CDR2 SQIVND (reference sequence). The CDR3 loop spans 15 amino acids. The full variable domain, in which reference TRBV19 and TRBJ2-5 provide the parts outside the CDR3, is DGGITQSPKYLFRKEGQNVTLSCEQNLNHDAMYWYRQDPGQGLRLIYYSQIVNDFQKGDIAEGYSVSREKKESFPLTVTSAQKNPTAFYLCASPPPGLTQETQYFGPGTRLLVL.

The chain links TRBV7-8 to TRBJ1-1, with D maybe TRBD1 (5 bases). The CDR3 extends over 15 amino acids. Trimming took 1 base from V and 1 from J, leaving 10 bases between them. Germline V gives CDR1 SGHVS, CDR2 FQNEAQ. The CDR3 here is CASSLEVGENTEAFF. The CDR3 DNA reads TGTGCCAGCAGCTTAGAGGTGGGGGAGAACACTGAAGCTTTCTTT.

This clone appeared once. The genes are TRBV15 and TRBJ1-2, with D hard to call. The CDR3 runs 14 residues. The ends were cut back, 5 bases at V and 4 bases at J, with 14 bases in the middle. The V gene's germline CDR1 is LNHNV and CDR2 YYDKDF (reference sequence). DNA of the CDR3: TGTGCCACCAGCGCCAGGTCCGACGGCTATGGCTACACCTTC. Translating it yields CATSARSDGYGYTF.

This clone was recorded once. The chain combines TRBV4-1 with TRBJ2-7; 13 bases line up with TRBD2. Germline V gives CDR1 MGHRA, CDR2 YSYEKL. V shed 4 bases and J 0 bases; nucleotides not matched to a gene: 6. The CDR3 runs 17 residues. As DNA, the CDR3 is TGCGCCAGCAGCCGAGGACTAGCGGGGGTATTCTCCTACGAGCAGTACTTC. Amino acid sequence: CASSRGLAGVFSYEQYF.

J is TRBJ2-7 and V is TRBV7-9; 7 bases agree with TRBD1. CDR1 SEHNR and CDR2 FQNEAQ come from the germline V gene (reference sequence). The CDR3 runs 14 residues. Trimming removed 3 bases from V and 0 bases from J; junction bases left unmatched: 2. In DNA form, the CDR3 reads TGTGCCAGCAGCTTCGGACAGGTCTCCTACGAGCAGTACTTC. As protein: CASSFGQVSYEQYF.

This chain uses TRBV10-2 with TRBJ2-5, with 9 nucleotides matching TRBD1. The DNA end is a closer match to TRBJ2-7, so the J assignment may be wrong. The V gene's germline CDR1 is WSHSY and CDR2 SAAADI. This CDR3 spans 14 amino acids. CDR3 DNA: TGCGCCAGCAGTGTTGGGACAGGGCCCTACGAGCAGTACTTC. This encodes CASSVGTGPYEQYF.

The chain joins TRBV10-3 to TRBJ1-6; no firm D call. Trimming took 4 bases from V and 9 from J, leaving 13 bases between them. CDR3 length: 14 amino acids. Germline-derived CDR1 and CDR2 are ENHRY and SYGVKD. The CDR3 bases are TGTGCCATCAGTGTGGCGGGGAGCAGTTCACCCCTCCACTTT. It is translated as CAISVAGSSSPLHF.

This chain's CDR3 is CASSPRDQKLEQFF. Written as DNA, the CDR3 is TGTGCCAGCTCTCCAAGAGATCAAAAGCTTGAGCAGTTCTTC. The genes are TRBV18 and TRBJ2-1; D call uncertain. Germline CDR1 KGHSH, CDR2 LQKENI. The CDR3 is 14 amino acids. The V gene lost 6 bases and the J gene lost 9 bases, with 18 bases spanning the gap.

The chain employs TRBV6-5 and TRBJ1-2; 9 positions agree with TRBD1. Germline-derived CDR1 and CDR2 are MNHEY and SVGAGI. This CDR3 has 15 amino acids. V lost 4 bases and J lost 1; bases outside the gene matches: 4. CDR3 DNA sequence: TGTGCCAGCAGTTTTAGGACAGGGGTTAACTATGGCTACACCTTC. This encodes CASSFRTGVNYGYTF.

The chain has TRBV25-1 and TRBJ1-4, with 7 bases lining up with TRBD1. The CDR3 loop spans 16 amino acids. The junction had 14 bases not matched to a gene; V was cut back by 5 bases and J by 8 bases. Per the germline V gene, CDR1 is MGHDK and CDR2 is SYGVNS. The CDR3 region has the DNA TGTGCCAGCAGTACCCCCCCACAGGGGCGGAAAGAAAAACTGTTTTTT. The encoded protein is CASSTPPQGRKEKLFF.

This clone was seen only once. CDR3 residues: CAISEPGQGLLYEQYF. The CDR3 DNA is TGTGCCATCAGTGAACCGGGACAGGGCCTTCTCTACGAGCAGTACTTC. The V gene is TRBV10-3, the J gene TRBJ2-7; 9 bases are shared with TRBD1. Germline-derived CDR1 and CDR2 are ENHRY and SYGVKD. The CDR3 has 16 amino acids. Trimming removed 3 bases from V and 3 bases from J; junction bases left unmatched: 9.

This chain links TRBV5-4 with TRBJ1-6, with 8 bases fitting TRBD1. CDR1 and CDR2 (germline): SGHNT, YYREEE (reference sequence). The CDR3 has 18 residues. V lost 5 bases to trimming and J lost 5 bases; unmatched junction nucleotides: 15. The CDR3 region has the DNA TGTGCCAGCAGGGCGGGACAGGTCCCCCTGGGAGATAATTCACCCCTCCACTTT. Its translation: CASRAGQVPLGDNSPLHF. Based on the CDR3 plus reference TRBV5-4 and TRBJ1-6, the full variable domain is ETGVTQSPTHLIKTRGQQVTLRCSSQSGHNTVSWYQQALGQGPQFIFQYYREEENGRGNFPPRFSGLQFPNYSSELNVNALELDDSALYLCASRAGQVPLGDNSPLHFGNGTRLTVT.

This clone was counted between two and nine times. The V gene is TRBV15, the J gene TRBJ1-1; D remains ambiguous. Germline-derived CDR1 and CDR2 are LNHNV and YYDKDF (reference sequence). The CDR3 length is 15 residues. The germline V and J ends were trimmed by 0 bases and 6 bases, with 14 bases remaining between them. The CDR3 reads CATSRDPGWSAEAFF. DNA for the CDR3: TGTGCCACCAGCAGAGATCCAGGATGGTCGGCTGAAGCTTTCTTT.

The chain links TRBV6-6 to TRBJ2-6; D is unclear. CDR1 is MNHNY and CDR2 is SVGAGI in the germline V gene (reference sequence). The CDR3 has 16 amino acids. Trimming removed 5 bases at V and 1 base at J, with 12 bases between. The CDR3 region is CASSPPAFSGANVLTF. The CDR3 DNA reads TGTGCCAGCAGTCCCCCGGCCTTTTCTGGGGCCAACGTCCTGACTTTC.

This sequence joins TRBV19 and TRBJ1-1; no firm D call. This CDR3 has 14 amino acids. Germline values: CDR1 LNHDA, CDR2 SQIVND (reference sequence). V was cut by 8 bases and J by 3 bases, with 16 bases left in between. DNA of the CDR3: TGTGCCAGTCGGGGAGCAGGCTTTTACACTGAAGCTTTCTTT. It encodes CASRGAGFYTEAFF.

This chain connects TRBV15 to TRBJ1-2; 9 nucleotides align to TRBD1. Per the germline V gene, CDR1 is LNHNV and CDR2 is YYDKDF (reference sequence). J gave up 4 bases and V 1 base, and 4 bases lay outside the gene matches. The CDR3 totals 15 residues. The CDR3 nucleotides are TGTGCCACCAGCAGAGGGGACAGGGCTTCCTATGGCTACACCTTC. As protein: CATSRGDRASYGYTF.

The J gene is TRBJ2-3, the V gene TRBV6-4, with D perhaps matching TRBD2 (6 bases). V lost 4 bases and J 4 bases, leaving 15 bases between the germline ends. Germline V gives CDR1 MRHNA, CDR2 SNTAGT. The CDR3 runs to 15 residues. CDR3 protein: CASSVNGGPSDTQYF. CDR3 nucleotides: TGTGCCAGCAGTGTGAACGGGGGTCCTTCAGATACGCAGTATTTT.

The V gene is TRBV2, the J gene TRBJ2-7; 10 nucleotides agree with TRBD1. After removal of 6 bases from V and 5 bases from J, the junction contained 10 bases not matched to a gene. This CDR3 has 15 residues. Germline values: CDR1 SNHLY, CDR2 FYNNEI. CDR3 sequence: CASRLRQGANHEQYF. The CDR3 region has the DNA TGTGCCAGCAGGCTACGACAGGGGGCGAACCACGAGCAGTACTTC.

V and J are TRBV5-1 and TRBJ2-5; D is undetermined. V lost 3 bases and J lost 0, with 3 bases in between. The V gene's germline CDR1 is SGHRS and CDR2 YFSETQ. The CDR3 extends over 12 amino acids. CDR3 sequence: CASSSNQETQYF. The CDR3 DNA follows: TGCGCCAGCAGCTCGAACCAAGAGACCCAGTACTTC.